This TCR beta chain originates from a study of blood T cells in healthy people across ages. Donors gave around 10 milliliters of peripheral blood apiece. Germline lookup yields CDR1 SGDLS and CDR2 YYNGEE. V lost 4 bases and J lost 1, with 17 bases in between. CDR3 length: 16 residues. A second PCR, run for about 6 to 12 cycles, used a sample-barcoded 5' primer plus a J-beta primer mix. Each CDR3 protein is one row after TCRdb ran MiXCR on the 5' RACE reads. The repertoire holds 650,000 to 900,000 distinct CDR3 sequences, with approximately 65% as singletons. This clonotype was seen a handful of times. What it binds is unknown. Study observations and caveats: Strongly correlated with naive T cell percentage was TCR beta diversity.

The chain couples TRBV9 to TRBJ1-1, with D maybe TRBD1 (5 bases). The sequence was obtained from a man aged 25 to 45 in good health. Sequencing was carried out using blood. CDR3 in DNA: TGTGCCAGCAGCCCCTCCCGGACACTGCCGAACACTGAAGCTTTCTTT. Its translation is CASSPSRTLPNTEAFF.